The T cell receptor beta chain described here comes from a study of vaccination and CD4 T cells after COVID-19. Study-wide background: Recovered patients in the cohort numbered six men and four women, two of them Hispanic.

There are a few counts of this clonotype. Its antigen remains unidentified. The CDR3 covers 15 residues. The germline V gene encodes CDR1 SGHTA and CDR2 FQGNSA. J was trimmed by 5 bases and V by 3 bases; bases with no gene match: 6. Treatment indicated: roughly 10-day PBMC culture with coronavirus spike peptide pools or control peptides (ViraFEST assay). The unexposed donor gave CD4+ T cells before the COVID-19 pandemic (2011-2018). In the ViraFEST assay, peptide-pool expansion preceded TCR sequencing of expanded clonotypes. Cell culture was performed with 1.8 million or so PBMCs per well in the presence of 8.5 to 10 IU/ml IL-2 and 10 ug/ml peptide pools. Sequencing of the DNA from cultured CD4+ T cells was carried out with the Oncomine TCR Beta short-read assay. The authors extracted genomic DNA from cultured CD4+ T cells. Via MiXCR, TCRdb re-called the PCR reads, giving one row per CDR3 protein. Among roughly 7,000 distinct CDR3 sequences listed, 52% were seen once.

The TCR sequence derives from a human donor in good health. Sequenced material: CD4+ T cells from blood, cultured in vitro. The chain combines TRBV7-2 with TRBJ2-7, with 11 bases that match TRBD2. As DNA, the CDR3 is TGTGCCAGCAGCTTTCAAACTAGCGGGAGCGACGAGCAGTACTTC. Residues: CASSFQTSGSDEQYF.